Following are 8 T cell receptor beta chains from one sample sequenced in a study of Tregs in tolerant kidney transplant recipients. Some clones are missing from TCRdb's copy, which holds only in-frame ones; the method was immunoSEQ multiplex PCR. Altogether some 90,000 clones are present, roughly nine tenths being singletons, with the ten largest covering 4.5% to 5%. Specimen: CD8+ T cells from blood. These receptors were taken from a human donor in good health.

This sequence joins TRBV14 and TRBJ2-7; D possibly corresponds to TRBD2 (7 bases). The germline gives CDR1 SGHDN, CDR2 FVKESK. V shed 4 bases and J shed 6 bases, with 13 bases lying between them. The CDR3 covers 13 residues. CDR3: CASSLLGGLEQYF. Written as DNA, the CDR3 is TGTGCCAGCAGCCTCTTGGGGGGGCTCGAGCAGTACTTC.

The rearrangement links TRBV29-1 to TRBJ2-1; D may match TRBD1 or TRBD2 (7 bases each). The CDR3 runs to 15 residues. Deletions cut 7 bases from V and 4 bases from J, with 20 bases between. Germline CDR1 and CDR2: SQVTM and ANQGSEA. CDR3 DNA: TGCAGCGCCCGAGGGGGCAGGGGGGGATACAATGAGCAGTTCTTC. Amino acids: CSARGGRGGYNEQFF.

The chain couples TRBV5-1 to TRBJ1-1; 8 nucleotides align to TRBD1. The V segment lost 5 bases and the J segment 2 bases; nucleotides outside the gene matches: 5. Germline CDR1 SGHRS, CDR2 YFSETQ. This CDR3 region has 14 residues. DNA for the CDR3: TGCGCCAGCAGTTGGACAGGGACAAACACTGAAGCTTTCTTT. Protein sequence: CASSWTGTNTEAFF.

The rearrangement joins TRBV27 to TRBJ2-5, with D perhaps matching TRBD1 (6 bases). Germline CDR1 MNHEY, CDR2 SMNVEV (reference sequence). With 0 bases removed from V and 5 bases from J, the gap between germline ends came to 16 bases. The CDR3 length is 16 residues. The CDR3 nucleotides read TGTGCCAGCAGTTTATCGTATTGGGGGCGTGGGGAGACCCAGTACTTC. The encoded protein is CASSLSYWGRGETQYF.

The V and J genes are TRBV11-2 and TRBJ2-5; D remains unclear. The CDR3 loop spans 15 amino acids. V was cut by 0 bases and J by 1 base, with 9 bases left in between. In germline, CDR1 is SGHAT, CDR2 FQNNGV. The CDR3 nucleotides are TGTGCCAGCAGCTTAGAGTGGCAGCCCCAAGAGACCCAGTACTTC. Translation gives CASSLEWQPQETQYF.

This chain links TRBV7-6 with TRBJ2-7, with 10 bases that match TRBD1. Germline V lookup: CDR1 SGHVS, CDR2 FNYEAQ. J gave up 5 bases and V 5 bases, and 6 bases lay outside the gene matches. The CDR3 contains 14 residues. The CDR3 nucleotides are TGTGCCAGCAGCCCCGGGACAGGGGCCGACGAGCAGTACTTC. It translates to CASSPGTGADEQYF.

In this sample, this clone turned up once. The rearrangement links TRBV5-1 to TRBJ1-2; D call uncertain. This CDR3 comprises 14 residues. V lost 0 bases and J 5 bases, leaving 11 bases between the germline ends. The V gene's germline CDR1 is SGHRS and CDR2 YFSETQ. As DNA, the CDR3 is TGCGCCAGCAGCTTGGATCTGGCGGGGTATGGCTACACCTTC. Translation: CASSLDLAGYGYTF.

This chain connects TRBV19 to TRBJ1-1; no definite D call. V lost 1 base and J 0 bases, leaving 9 bases between the germline ends. Germline-derived CDR1 and CDR2 are LNHDA and SQIVND (reference sequence). CDR3 size: 15 residues. Written as DNA, the CDR3 is TGTGCCAGTAGTATAGGTAACAGCATGAACACTGAAGCTTTCTTT. Protein: CASSIGNSMNTEAFF. The full variable domain, in which reference TRBV19 and TRBJ1-1 provide the parts outside the CDR3, is DGGITQSPKYLFRKEGQNVTLSCEQNLNHDAMYWYRQDPGQGLRLIYYSQIVNDFQKGDIAEGYSVSREKKESFPLTVTSAQKNPTAFYLCASSIGNSMNTEAFFGQGTRLTVV.